Listed below are T cell receptor beta chains from one sample, sequenced in a study of blood T cell repertoires in COVID-19. The table came from immunoSEQ multiplex PCR; TCRdb's copy has only in-frame clones and leaves some out. Of tens of thousands of clones in the sample, 75% to 95% were seen once. The sequencing sample was made of peripheral blood. Receptors originate from a man aged 50-60 years with acute or convalescent COVID-19. The CDR3 runs from the conserved cysteine through the conserved F or W. Fields, in order: J gene, V gene, CDR3 protein.

j_gene: TRBJ2-7
v_gene: TRBV28
CDR3aa: CASSFGGQGKDEQYF

j_gene: TRBJ2-1
v_gene: TRBV19
CDR3aa: CASSPLGLASSEQFF

j_gene: TRBJ1-2
v_gene: TRBV19
CDR3aa: CASSISGSNYGYTF

j_gene: TRBJ1-2
v_gene: TRBV24-1
CDR3aa: CATSDPGQGPDYGYTF

j_gene: TRBJ1-5
v_gene: TRBV3-1/TRBV3-2
CDR3aa: CASSPWTGGQPQHF

j_gene: TRBJ2-4
v_gene: TRBV7-9
CDR3aa: CASSLAGGPRENIQYF

j_gene: TRBJ2-1
v_gene: TRBV11-2
CDR3aa: CASRQGADEQFF

j_gene: TRBJ2-7
v_gene: TRBV6-1
CDR3aa: CASSEYGQGPPYEQYF

j_gene: TRBJ1-1
v_gene: TRBV10-2
CDR3aa: CASSERGAMNTEAFF

j_gene: TRBJ2-2
v_gene: TRBV10-2
CDR3aa: CASGGAGELFF

j_gene: TRBJ1-2
v_gene: TRBV6-5
CDR3aa: CASGLGQQRGGYTF

j_gene: TRBJ1-3
v_gene: TRBV27
CDR3aa: CASSLRRGGNTIYF

j_gene: TRBJ2-3
v_gene: TRBV21-1
CDR3aa: CASSFIPNQRGSSTDTQYF

j_gene: TRBJ1-2
v_gene: TRBV6-5
CDR3aa: CASSSNRGDTNYGYTF

j_gene: TRBJ2-7
v_gene: TRBV2
CDR3aa: CASRAGTSPPEQYF

j_gene: TRBJ2-2
v_gene: TRBV5-1
CDR3aa: CASSGPNRGLNTGELFF

j_gene: TRBJ1-1
v_gene: TRBV6-5
CDR3aa: CASSYSDTMNTEAFF

j_gene: TRBJ2-4
v_gene: TRBV4-1
CDR3aa: CASSQDYPGAKNIQYF

j_gene: TRBJ2-3
v_gene: TRBV4-1
CDR3aa: CASSQVNPVTDTQYF

j_gene: TRBJ1-2
v_gene: TRBV2
CDR3aa: CASSEDREYGYTF

j_gene: TRBJ1-5
v_gene: TRBV21-1
CDR3aa: CASHRGRLGPRNQPQHF

j_gene: TRBJ2-1
v_gene: TRBV6-4
CDR3aa: CASSEGGGASHEQFF

j_gene: TRBJ2-1
v_gene: TRBV9
CDR3aa: CASSVSSGRGGEQFF

j_gene: TRBJ1-2
v_gene: TRBV11-3
CDR3aa: CASSPLSDSSYGYTF

j_gene: TRBJ1-5
v_gene: TRBV10-3
CDR3aa: CAISEGGLNSNQPQHF

j_gene: TRBJ2-1
v_gene: TRBV7-2
CDR3aa: CASSLAGTSGNEQFF

j_gene: TRBJ1-5
v_gene: TRBV6-5
CDR3aa: CATAVHSNQPQHF

j_gene: TRBJ2-2
v_gene: TRBV6-4
CDR3aa: CASSEGALTGELFF

j_gene: TRBJ1-5
v_gene: TRBV2
CDR3aa: CASSVLRESGQPQHF

j_gene: TRBJ1-5
v_gene: TRBV5-6
CDR3aa: CASSLGWQGSQPQHF

j_gene: TRBJ2-7
v_gene: TRBV27
CDR3aa: CASSLGSSFSEQYF

j_gene: TRBJ1-5
v_gene: TRBV6-6
CDR3aa: CASSYSDRGQPQHF

j_gene: TRBJ1-2
v_gene: TRBV18
CDR3aa: CASSPPGQQGSYTF

j_gene: TRBJ2-1
v_gene: TRBV6-4
CDR3aa: CASSDVVGGRHEQFF

j_gene: TRBJ1-4
v_gene: TRBV19
CDR3aa: CASRHTATNEKLFF

j_gene: TRBJ2-2
v_gene: TRBV10-3
CDR3aa: CAISDLNTGELFF

j_gene: TRBJ2-3
v_gene: TRBV7-8
CDR3aa: CASSPLAGGNTDTQYF

j_gene: TRBJ1-4
v_gene: TRBV2
CDR3aa: CASTRDRGSTNEKLFF

j_gene: TRBJ2-5
v_gene: TRBV18
CDR3aa: CASSLRTSGGARETQYF

j_gene: TRBJ1-5
v_gene: TRBV10-3
CDR3aa: CAISNRQGGINSNQPQHF

j_gene: TRBJ1-4
v_gene: TRBV30
CDR3aa: CAWSAHGYEKLFF

j_gene: TRBJ2-2
v_gene: TRBV2
CDR3aa: CASSDDGSPGGLLSGELFF

j_gene: TRBJ1-2
v_gene: TRBV6-2/TRBV6-3
CDR3aa: CASSSDSNYGYTF

j_gene: TRBJ1-4
v_gene: TRBV6-5
CDR3aa: CASRRSGGMNEKLFF

j_gene: TRBJ2-2
v_gene: TRBV19
CDR3aa: CASSPTQAGDTGELFF

j_gene: TRBJ2-5
v_gene: TRBV5-1
CDR3aa: CASSYTTAQETQYF

j_gene: TRBJ2-1
v_gene: TRBV7-2
CDR3aa: CASSLLAGGQYNEQFF

j_gene: TRBJ1-6
v_gene: TRBV19
CDR3aa: CASRLSSYNSPLHF

j_gene: TRBJ1-5
v_gene: TRBV24-1
CDR3aa: CATSDPRQGPSNQPQHF